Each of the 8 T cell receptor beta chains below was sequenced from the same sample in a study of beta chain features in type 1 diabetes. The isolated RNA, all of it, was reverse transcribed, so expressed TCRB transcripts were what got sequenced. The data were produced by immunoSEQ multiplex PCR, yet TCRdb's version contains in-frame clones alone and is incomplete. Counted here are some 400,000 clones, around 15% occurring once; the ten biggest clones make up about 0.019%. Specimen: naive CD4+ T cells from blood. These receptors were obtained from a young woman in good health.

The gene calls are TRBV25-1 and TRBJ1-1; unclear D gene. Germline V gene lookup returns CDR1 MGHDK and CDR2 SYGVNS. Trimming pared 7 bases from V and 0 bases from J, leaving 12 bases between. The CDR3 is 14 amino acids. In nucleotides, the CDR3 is TGTGCCAGCACGGATGTTGACATGAACACTGAAGCTTTCTTT. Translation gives CASTDVDMNTEAFF.

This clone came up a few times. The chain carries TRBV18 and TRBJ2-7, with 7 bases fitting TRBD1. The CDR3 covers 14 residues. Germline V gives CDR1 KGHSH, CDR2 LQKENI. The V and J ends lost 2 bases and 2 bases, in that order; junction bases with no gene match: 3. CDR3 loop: CASSPGGQTYEQYF. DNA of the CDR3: TGTGCCAGCTCACCAGGGGGACAGACCTACGAGCAGTACTTC.

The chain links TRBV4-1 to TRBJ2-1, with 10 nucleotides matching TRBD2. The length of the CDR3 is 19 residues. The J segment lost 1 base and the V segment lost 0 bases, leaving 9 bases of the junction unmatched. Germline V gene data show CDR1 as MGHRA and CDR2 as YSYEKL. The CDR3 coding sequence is TGCGCCAGCAGCCAAGATAGACGGCCTAGCGGGAGATCCTACAATGAGCAGTTCTTC. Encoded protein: CASSQDRRPSGRSYNEQFF.

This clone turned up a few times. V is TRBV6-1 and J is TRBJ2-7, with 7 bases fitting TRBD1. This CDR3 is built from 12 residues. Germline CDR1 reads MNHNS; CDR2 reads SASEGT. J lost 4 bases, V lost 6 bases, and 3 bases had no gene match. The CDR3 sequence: CASSLQGYEQYF. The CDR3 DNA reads TGTGCCAGCAGCTTACAGGGGTACGAGCAGTACTTC.

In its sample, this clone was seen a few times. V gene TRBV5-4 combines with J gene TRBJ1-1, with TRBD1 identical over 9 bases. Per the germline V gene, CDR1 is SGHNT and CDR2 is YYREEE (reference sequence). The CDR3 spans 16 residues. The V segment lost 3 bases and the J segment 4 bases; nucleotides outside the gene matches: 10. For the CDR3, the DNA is TGTGCCAGCAGCTGGGAAGGGGACAGGGTGAGCACTGAAGCTTTCTTT. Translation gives CASSWEGDRVSTEAFF.

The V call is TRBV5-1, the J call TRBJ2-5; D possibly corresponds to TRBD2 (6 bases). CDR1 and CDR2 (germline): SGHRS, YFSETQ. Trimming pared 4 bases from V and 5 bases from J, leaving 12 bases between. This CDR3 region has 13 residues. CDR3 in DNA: TGCGCCAGCAGCCCGGGAGAAGTGGAGACCCAGTACTTC. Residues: CASSPGEVETQYF.

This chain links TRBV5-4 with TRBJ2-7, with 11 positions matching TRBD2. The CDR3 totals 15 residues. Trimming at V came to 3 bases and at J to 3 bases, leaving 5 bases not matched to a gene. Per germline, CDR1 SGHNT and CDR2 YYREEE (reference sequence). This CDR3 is CASSSPTSGNYEQYF. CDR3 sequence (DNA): TGTGCCAGCAGCTCGCCGACTAGCGGGAACTACGAGCAGTACTTC.

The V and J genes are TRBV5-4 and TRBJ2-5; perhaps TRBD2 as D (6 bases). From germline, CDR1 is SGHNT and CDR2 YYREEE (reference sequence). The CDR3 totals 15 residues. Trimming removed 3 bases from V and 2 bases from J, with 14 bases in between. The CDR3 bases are TGTGCCAGCAGCTCGCCTCGGGACTCGCAAGAGACCCAGTACTTC. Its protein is CASSSPRDSQETQYF. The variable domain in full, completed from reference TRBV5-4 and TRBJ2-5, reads ETGVTQSPTHLIKTRGQQVTLRCSSQSGHNTVSWYQQALGQGPQFIFQYYREEENGRGNFPPRFSGLQFPNYSSELNVNALELDDSALYLCASSSPRDSQETQYFGPGTRLLVL.